One and the same sample provided the 16 T cell receptor beta chains below, sequenced in a study of T cell responses to AZD1222 COVID-19 vaccine. Assay: immunoSEQ multiplex PCR; the TCRdb copy retains only in-frame clones and omits some. This table holds over 100,000 clones, approximately 90% found once. Sequenced material: peripheral blood, taken on day 0 of AZD1222 vaccination. The source is an adult in good health.

This clone was seen a single time. V and J are TRBV3-1 (or the pseudogene TRBV3-2) and TRBJ2-2; D is unclear. The CDR3 runs to 12 residues. Germline V CDR1 and CDR2: LGHDT, YNNKEL (reference sequence). V gave up 1 base and J gave up 7 bases, with 4 bases separating them. CDR3 sequence (DNA): TGTGCCAGCAGCCAAGTCGACGGGGAGCTGTTTTTT. Protein sequence: CASSQVDGELFF.

This clone was seen only once. This chain links TRBV9 with TRBJ2-3; no clear D. This CDR3 has 15 amino acids. Germline assignment: CDR1 SGDLS and CDR2 YYNGEE. V lost 2 bases, J lost 1 base, and 11 bases lay in between. CDR3 in amino acids: CASSVRAAGTDTQYF. In DNA form, the CDR3 reads TGTGCCAGCAGCGTTCGGGCAGCTGGCACAGATACGCAGTATTTT.

The rearrangement joins TRBV6-6 to TRBJ1-5; D remains unclear. The length of the CDR3 is 13 residues. Trimming took off 6 bases at V and 5 bases at J, with 11 bases between the two ends. Germline values: CDR1 MNHNY, CDR2 SVGAGI (reference sequence). The CDR3 DNA follows: TGTGCCAGCAGCCCCGAAAGGGATCAGCCCCAGCATTTT. Residues: CASSPERDQPQHF.

V and J are TRBV7-9 and TRBJ1-1; 7 bases are a match to TRBD1. V was clipped by 3 bases and J by 5 bases; unmatched bases: 9. The CDR3 extends over 15 amino acids. The germline V gene has CDR1 SEHNR and CDR2 FQNEAQ (reference sequence). CDR3 loop: CASSLRRGEKTEAFF. DNA for the CDR3: TGTGCCAGCAGCTTGCGCAGGGGGGAAAAGACTGAAGCTTTCTTT.

The rearrangement links TRBV12-5 to TRBJ1-5, with 12 bases lining up with TRBD1. CDR3 length: 15 residues. V lost 5 bases to trimming and J lost 4 bases; unmatched junction nucleotides: 3. Germline V gene data show CDR1 as LGHNT and CDR2 as FRNRAP. The CDR3 sequence is CASGPGQGANQPQHF. In DNA, the CDR3 is TGTGCTAGTGGTCCGGGACAGGGGGCTAATCAGCCCCAGCATTTT.

The V gene is TRBV24-1, the J gene TRBJ2-7; 7 nucleotides align to TRBD1. With V trimmed by 6 bases and J by 4 bases, 11 bases remained unmatched. The CDR3 extends over 15 amino acids. Germline-derived CDR1 and CDR2 are KGHDR and SFDVKD. The CDR3 DNA reads as TGTGCCACCAGTAGTAGAGAACAGGGGAGATACGAGCAGTACTTC. Translated: CATSSREQGRYEQYF.

The chain joins TRBV6-1 to TRBJ1-5; D ambiguous. The CDR3 runs to 15 residues. V was clipped by 0 bases and J by 2 bases, with 8 bases between them. Germline-derived CDR1 and CDR2 are MNHNS and SASEGT. The CDR3 DNA sequence: TGTGCCAGCAGTGAAGCGTGGGCGGGCAATCAGCCCCAGCATTTT. Residues: CASSEAWAGNQPQHF.

This clone was recorded only once. The chain joins TRBV10-3 to TRBJ1-1; D remains ambiguous. Germline V lookup: CDR1 ENHRY, CDR2 SYGVKD. With 1 base removed from V and 8 bases from J, the gap between germline ends came to 8 bases. This CDR3 spans 12 amino acids. CDR3 sequence (DNA): TGTGCCATCAGTGAGTGGCAGAGCGAAGCTTTCTTT. It codes for CAISEWQSEAFF.

This clone occurred once. Here the CDR3 reads CASSPGTGLGTDTQYF. CDR3 sequence (DNA): TGTGCCAGCAGCCCCGGGACAGGGCTGGGCACAGATACGCAGTATTTT. The chain is built from TRBV7-2 and TRBJ2-3; 9 nucleotides match TRBD1. V was pared by 5 bases and J by 1 base, with 7 bases of the junction left unmatched. The germline V gene encodes CDR1 SGHTA and CDR2 FQGNSA. The CDR3 spans 16 residues.

The chain couples TRBV19 to TRBJ2-5, with D tentatively TRBD1 (6 bases). The germline V gene has CDR1 LNHDA and CDR2 SQIVND (reference sequence). Trimming removed 5 bases at V and 4 bases at J, with 11 bases between. This CDR3 contains 13 residues. Here the CDR3 DNA reads TGTGCCAGTAGTGGGCAGGGGATAGAGACCCAGTACTTC. This codes for CASSGQGIETQYF.

The chain links TRBV11-1 to TRBJ2-5, with 8 nucleotides matching TRBD1. J lost 5 bases, V lost 2 bases, and 4 bases had no gene match. This CDR3 is 14 amino acids long. Germline CDR1 is SGHAT and CDR2 is FQDESV (reference sequence). This chain's CDR3 is CASSLQGAKETQYF. The CDR3 DNA reads as TGTGCCAGCAGCTTACAGGGGGCGAAGGAGACCCAGTACTTC.

This chain links TRBV3-1 (or the pseudogene TRBV3-2) with TRBJ2-7; 7 nucleotides agree with TRBD2. V was clipped by 1 base and J by 11 bases; unmatched bases: 20. This CDR3 has 17 residues. The germline gives CDR1 LGHDT, CDR2 YNNKEL (reference sequence). The CDR3 DNA sequence: TGTGCCAGCAGCCAAGCTACCCTTATCCGGACTAGAGGTTTGGAGTACTTC. Translated: CASSQATLIRTRGLEYF.

V and J are TRBV10-3 and TRBJ2-2; 9 nucleotides match TRBD1. Germline CDR1 is ENHRY and CDR2 is SYGVKD. V was clipped by 6 bases and J by 2 bases; unmatched bases: 10. The CDR3 contains 17 residues. DNA of the CDR3: TGTGCCATCAGCAACCCAGGACAGGGGTCAAACACCGGGGAGCTGTTTTTT. Its protein product is CAISNPGQGSNTGELFF.

A few counts support this clone. This sequence joins TRBV30 and TRBJ2-1, with TRBD2 matching over 14 bases. With 3 bases clipped from V and 4 bases from J, the junction kept 14 bases outside the gene matches. Looked up from germline, CDR1 is GTSNPN and CDR2 is SVGIG (reference sequence). The CDR3 contains 19 residues. The CDR3 DNA reads as TGTGCCTGGAGGGCAACCGGGACTAGCGGGGGCCGGGGGTACAATGAGCAGTTCTTC. Translating it yields CAWRATGTSGGRGYNEQFF. Looking up the rest from reference TRBV30 and TRBJ2-1 gives the full variable domain: SQTIHQWPATLVQPVGSPLSLECTVEGTSNPNLYWYRQAAGRGLQLLFYSVGIGQISSEVPQNLSASRPQDRQFILSSKKLLLSDSGFYLCAWRATGTSGGRGYNEQFFGPGTRLTVL.

The chain has TRBV5-8 and TRBJ1-2; D uncertain. Germline V gene sequence: CDR1 SGHTS, CDR2 YDEGEE. The CDR3 spans 14 residues. Trimming removed 0 bases from V and 8 bases from J, with 14 bases in between. The CDR3, as DNA: TGTGCCAGCAGCTTGGGGGAGAACCCGGGAGGCTACACCTTC. Translated, it gives CASSLGENPGGYTF. Filled out from reference TRBV5-8 and TRBJ1-2, the complete variable domain reads EAGVTQSPTHLIKTRGQQATLRCSPISGHTSVYWYQQALGLGLQFLLWYDEGEERNRGNFPPRFSGRQFPNYSSELNVNALELEDSALYLCASSLGENPGGYTFGSGTRLTVV.

The chain couples TRBV18 to TRBJ1-1; D might be TRBD1 (5 bases). Germline loops: CDR1 KGHSH, CDR2 LQKENI. The germline V and J ends were trimmed by 4 bases and 1 base, with 25 bases remaining between them. The CDR3 consists of 19 residues. CDR3 loop: CASSLRVSQGWAENTEAFF. As DNA, the CDR3 is TGTGCCAGCTCACTAAGGGTATCGCAGGGTTGGGCGGAGAACACTGAAGCTTTCTTT.